The 6 T cell receptor beta chains below were found in one sample sequenced in a study of T cells in Graves' hyperthyroidism and ophthalmopathy (dated by TCRdb to about 2019). The library was made by multiplex PCR. Sequencing was carried out with an Illumina HiSeq 2000. The TCR beta CDR3 regions were amplified from RNA transcripts. For the first round of RT-PCR on the TCR CDR3, the HTBI primer set was used together with the Qiagen OneStep RT-PCR kit. TCRdb trimmed public reads at Q25 via fastp, called clones via MiXCR and kept in-frame beta chains. For every CDR3 protein sequence, its rows merge into one entry that carries the most common genes and DNA. The sample contains more than 550,000 distinct CDR3 sequences, 17% of them found a single time. The ten largest clones represent around a sixth of the sample. Sequencing was done on a sample of blood. The receptor source for this set is a man in his fifties with Graves' hyperthyroidism.

This clonotype was detected many times. The gene calls are TRBV9 and TRBJ2-5; D perhaps matches TRBD2 (6 bases). The V and J ends lost 2 bases and 2 bases respectively, with 10 bases between them. This CDR3 is 14 amino acids long. Germline V gene lookup returns CDR1 SGDLS and CDR2 YYNGEE. CDR3 nucleotides: TGTGCCAGCAGCGTCGGGGGAAGGCAAGAGACCCAGTACTTC. Protein: CASSVGGRQETQYF.

This clonotype was seen ten or more times. The chain has TRBV7-9 and TRBJ1-2; 7 nucleotides match TRBD1. Germline V gives CDR1 SEHNR, CDR2 FQNEAQ (reference sequence). The CDR3 totals 14 residues. With V trimmed by 4 bases and J by 4 bases, 6 bases remained unmatched. CDR3 in amino acids: CASSSSTGVYGYTF. DNA for the CDR3: TGTGCCAGCAGCTCTAGCACAGGGGTCTATGGCTACACCTTC.

This clonotype was observed at least ten times. The V gene is TRBV7-2, the J gene TRBJ2-7; the match to TRBD2 covers 13 bases. The CDR3 spans 16 residues. The germline CDR1 and CDR2 sequences are SGHTA and FQGNSA. The trim removed 5 bases at V and 2 bases at J, leaving 6 bases unmatched. CDR3 residues: CASSLTSGRGTYEQYF. The DNA of the CDR3 is TGTGCCAGCAGCCTAACTAGCGGGAGGGGTACCTACGAGCAGTACTTC.

This clonotype was observed many times. CDR3 bases: TGTGCTAGCACGAACGACAGGGAAGTGAATGAGCAGTTCTTC. Encoded protein: CASTNDREVNEQFF. The chain has TRBV12-5 and TRBJ2-1, with 7 bases aligning to TRBD1. Germline CDR1 is LGHNT and CDR2 is FRNRAP. This CDR3 has 14 residues. The junction had 12 bases not matched to a gene; V was cut back by 9 bases and J by 7 bases.

The sample holds many counts of this clonotype. The rearrangement uses TRBV5-5 and TRBJ2-2; no reliable D call. This CDR3 is built from 16 residues. Per germline, CDR1 SGHKS and CDR2 YYEKEE (reference sequence). Between the trimmed V and J ends, which lost 1 base and 1 base, there was a span of 11 bases. The DNA for the CDR3 is TGTGCCAGCAGCTTGTTGAGCCGAGTGAACACCGGGGAGCTGTTTTTT. Translation: CASSLLSRVNTGELFF.

This clonotype was seen a handful of times. The chain carries TRBV27 and TRBJ1-1, with D possibly TRBD1 on 5 matching bases. Germline lookup yields CDR1 MNHEY and CDR2 SMNVEV (reference sequence). The CDR3 extends over 13 amino acids. The V and J ends lost 1 base and 11 bases respectively, with 14 bases between them. The CDR3 nucleotides are TGTGCCAGCAGTTTATGGGGGACCTCGAATGCTTTCTTT. It yields the protein CASSLWGTSNAFF.